The clone carrying this TCR beta chain has just a few counts. The antigen is unknown. Expressed TCRB transcripts were sequenced because the entire RNA isolate underwent reverse transcription. Profiled with immunoSEQ multiplex PCR; TCRdb holds only in-frame clones, not every one. Seen here are 300,000 to 400,000 clones, roughly 8.8% observed once, and the top ten hold 0.95% to 1.1%. The sample comes from a study of beta chain features in type 1 diabetes. Study findings and constraints: Type 1 diabetes patients had moderately but significantly shorter TCRB CDR3s in all four CD4+ subsets. The naive, central memory and Treg TCRB repertoires showed an apparent similarity that was greater among patients than among healthy donors.

CDR3 length equals 13 residues. V was trimmed by 5 bases and J by 5 bases, leaving 13 bases between them. Germline V gene sequence: CDR1 SNHLY, CDR2 FYNNEI. The collection from each donor was one heparinised blood draw averaging about 116 mL. Cells sorted by CD45RO/CCR7/CD25/CD127/CD95/CD27 comprised CD4+ naive, central memory, regulatory and stem cell-like memory cells. The chain couples TRBV2 to TRBJ2-7; D is uncertain. The specimen was central memory CD4+ T cells from blood. The sequence came from a man younger than 40 with type 1 diabetes. The CDR3, as DNA: TGTGCCAGCAGTACGATTCCAGGCCACGAGCAGTACTTC. As protein: CASSTIPGHEQYF.